These 27 T cell receptor beta chains share one sample of origin, sequenced in a study of blood T cells in healthy people across ages. A second PCR, run for roughly 7 to 12 cycles, used a sample-barcoded 5' primer plus a J-beta primer mix. TCRdb reprocessed the 5' RACE reads with MiXCR, giving one entry per CDR3 protein. The sample includes hundreds of thousands of distinct CDR3 sequences, roughly 58% seen only once; the top ten take about two fifths. Sequenced material: blood. The receptors shown here come from a man between 60 and 70 years old in good health.

The chain couples TRBV3-1 to TRBJ2-7; TRBD2 might be the D (6 bases). The J call may not be correct, given that the DNA end is closer to TRBJ2-5. CDR3 size: 14 residues. Looked up from germline, CDR1 is LGHDT and CDR2 is YNNKEL (reference sequence). CDR3 DNA sequence: TGTGCCAGCAGCCAAAAGTCTAGCGTTGAGACCCAGTACTTC. Residues: CASSQKSSVETQYF.

This clonotype came up a few times. This chain uses TRBV20-1 with TRBJ2-4; D perhaps matches TRBD1 (6 bases). The CDR3 has 14 residues. From germline, CDR1 is DFQATT and CDR2 SNEGSKA (reference sequence). V was clipped by 1 base and J by 5 bases, with 12 bases between them. The CDR3 reads CSARGGPVQNIQYF. The DNA of the CDR3 is TGCAGTGCTAGAGGGGGGCCTGTTCAAAACATTCAGTACTTC.

DNA for the CDR3: TGCAGTGCTTACAGGGGAACTAACTATGGCTACACCTTC. Its translation is CSAYRGTNYGYTF. The chain recombines TRBV20-1 with TRBJ1-2; 7 bases line up with TRBD1. There are 13 residues in the CDR3. The V gene end was trimmed by 5 bases and the J gene end by 0 bases; junction bases not matched to a gene: 3. Germline loops: CDR1 DFQATT, CDR2 SNEGSKA (reference sequence).

This clonotype showed up just once. The chain combines TRBV5-1 with TRBJ2-3; 7 bases agree with TRBD1. V trimming: 4 bases; J trimming: 2 bases; junction bases outside the gene matches: 7. The CDR3 is 15 residues long. In germline, CDR1 is SGHRS, CDR2 YFSETQ. This CDR3 reads CASSVDRAFTDTQYF. The CDR3 nucleotides read TGCGCCAGCAGCGTAGACAGGGCGTTCACAGATACGCAGTATTTT.

The chain couples TRBV11-2 to TRBJ2-1, with 10 positions matching TRBD2. CDR3 length: 15 residues. The germline V gene encodes CDR1 SGHAT and CDR2 FQNNGV. With 5 bases clipped from V and 5 bases from J, the junction kept 6 bases outside the gene matches. For the CDR3, the DNA is TGTGCCAGCAGCCCGGCTAGCGGGGGAAACAATGAGCAGTTCTTC. This codes for CASSPASGGNNEQFF.

V and J are TRBV5-1 and TRBJ2-1, with 9 bases identical to TRBD1. Per germline, CDR1 SGHRS and CDR2 YFSETQ. J was trimmed by 8 bases and V by 0 bases; bases with no gene match: 6. The length of the CDR3 is 15 residues. CDR3 sequence reads: CASSLARTGVDEQFF. As DNA, the CDR3 is TGCGCCAGCAGCTTGGCTCGGACAGGGGTAGATGAGCAGTTCTTC.

The chain employs TRBV29-1 and TRBJ1-5; D is ambiguous. The V gene's germline CDR1 is SQVTM and CDR2 ANQGSEA. V lost 7 bases and J 3 bases, leaving 1 base between the germline ends. This CDR3 is 9 amino acids long. DNA for the CDR3: TGCAGCGACAATCAGCCCCAGCATTTT. Amino acids: CSDNQPQHF.

This clonotype was detected a few times. This chain links TRBV3-1 with TRBJ2-5; possible D gene TRBD1, 5 bases. The CDR3 runs 12 residues. CDR1 and CDR2 (germline): LGHDT, YNNKEL (reference sequence). The V and J ends lost 3 bases and 6 bases respectively, with 8 bases between them. The CDR3 DNA reads as TGTGCCAGCAGCCAGGCAGGGAAGACCCAGTACTTC. Its translation is CASSQAGKTQYF.

The V gene is TRBV29-1, the J gene TRBJ2-3; the D call may be TRBD1 or TRBD2 (5 bases each). V lost 4 bases to trimming and J lost 2 bases, with 10 bases between them. The CDR3 sequence is 13 residues long. The germline CDR1 and CDR2 sequences are SQVTM and ANQGSEA. The CDR3 here is CSVAGAVTDTQYF. CDR3 in DNA: TGCAGCGTTGCCGGGGCTGTCACAGATACGCAGTATTTT.

This clonotype was recorded only once. The chain combines TRBV9 with TRBJ2-1, with D perhaps assigned TRBD1 or TRBD2 (5 bases each). The CDR3 length is 15 residues. The V gene's germline CDR1 is SGDLS and CDR2 YYNGEE. V was clipped by 1 base and J by 4 bases, with 12 bases between them. The CDR3 loop is CASSVLSGGYNEQFF. CDR3 DNA sequence: TGTGCCAGCAGCGTATTGAGTGGGGGATACAATGAGCAGTTCTTC.

As for this clonotype: This sequence may be a read error, since a much larger clone differs from it by one base. The V gene is TRBV6-6, the J gene TRBJ2-1; 8 nucleotides agree with TRBD1. V gave up 6 bases and J gave up 7 bases; unmatched junction bases: 8. Per the germline V gene, CDR1 is MNHNY and CDR2 is SVGAGI (reference sequence). The CDR3 contains 14 residues. CDR3 residues: CASRSGQEGNEQFF. As DNA, the CDR3 is TGTGCCAGCAGGTCGGGACAGGAAGGGAATGAGCAGTTCTTC.

The chain employs TRBV10-3 and TRBJ2-5; possibly TRBD1 for D (6 bases). The CDR3 runs 15 residues. V lost 0 bases and J lost 7, with 15 bases in between. The germline V gene encodes CDR1 ENHRY and CDR2 SYGVKD. This CDR3 is CAISESQGRVRTQYF. DNA for the CDR3: TGTGCCATCAGTGAGTCACAGGGTCGAGTACGGACCCAGTACTTC.

This clonotype was seen more than once but under ten times. This chain joins TRBV4-1 and TRBJ1-2; 10 nucleotides align to TRBD1. Per the germline V gene, CDR1 is MGHRA and CDR2 is YSYEKL. The CDR3 contains 15 residues. Trimming at V came to 1 base and at J to 4 bases, leaving 3 bases not matched to a gene. In nucleotides, the CDR3 is TGCGCCAGCAGCCAAGGACAGGGGGCTGTCTATGGCTACACCTTC. It encodes CASSQGQGAVYGYTF.

In its sample, this clonotype was seen a few times. This chain links TRBV7-9 with TRBJ2-1; 10 bases are shared with TRBD1. V lost 4 bases, J lost 7 bases, and 10 bases stayed unmatched. CDR1 is SEHNR, CDR2 FQNEAQ, per germline (reference sequence). This CDR3 comprises 16 residues. The CDR3 spells CASSWAGTGVRNEQFF. In nucleotides, the CDR3 is TGTGCCAGCAGCTGGGCCGGGACAGGGGTAAGAAATGAGCAGTTCTTC.

The genes are TRBV25-1 and TRBJ2-7; 9 nucleotides agree with TRBD1. The J segment lost 0 bases and the V segment lost 4 bases, leaving 4 bases of the junction unmatched. The germline V gene encodes CDR1 MGHDK and CDR2 SYGVNS. This CDR3 comprises 15 residues. The CDR3 spells CASSASGQGSYEQYF. The CDR3, as DNA: TGTGCCAGCAGTGCCTCGGGACAGGGCTCCTACGAGCAGTACTTC.

This sequence joins TRBV4-2 and TRBJ2-7; D is possibly TRBD2 (6 bases). The CDR3 is 13 residues long. Germline CDR1 is LGHNA and CDR2 is YNFKEQ. The germline V and J ends were trimmed by 5 bases and 9 bases, with 17 bases remaining between them. The CDR3 loop is CASSTHRDSTQYF. In nucleotides, the CDR3 is TGTGCCAGCAGCACGCACCGGGACTCCACGCAGTACTTC.

The chain carries TRBV4-1 and TRBJ2-5; no reliable D call. This CDR3 contains 11 residues. V lost 0 bases and J lost 6, with 2 bases in between. Looked up from germline, CDR1 is MGHRA and CDR2 is YSYEKL. Written as DNA, the CDR3 is TGCGCCAGCAGCCAAGAGAAGACCCAGTACTTC. Translation: CASSQEKTQYF.

This clonotype was seen a few times. The V and J genes are TRBV29-1 and TRBJ2-7; D is possibly TRBD1 (6 bases). Trimming removed 4 bases from V and 4 bases from J, with 11 bases in between. Germline loops: CDR1 SQVTM, CDR2 ANQGSEA. The CDR3 has 12 residues. CDR3 DNA: TGCAGCGTTGGGGGGCAGGGATACGAGCAGTACTTC. Protein sequence: CSVGGQGYEQYF.

The V and J genes are TRBV5-1 and TRBJ2-1; D is possibly TRBD2 (6 bases). The length of the CDR3 is 16 residues. V was cut by 4 bases and J by 10 bases, with 24 bases left in between. Germline V lookup: CDR1 SGHRS, CDR2 YFSETQ. This chain's CDR3 is CASSLISGDASSEQFF. CDR3 bases: TGCGCCAGCAGCCTAATTAGCGGCGACGCTAGCAGCGAGCAGTTCTTC.

The CDR3 protein is CATSRDRASGETQYF. CDR3 coding DNA: TGTGCCACCAGCAGAGATCGGGCTAGCGGGGAGACCCAGTACTTC. The chain employs TRBV15 and TRBJ2-5; 8 bases are shared with TRBD2. The junction had 5 bases not matched to a gene; V was cut back by 0 bases and J by 5 bases. The CDR3 has 15 amino acids. CDR1 and CDR2 (germline): LNHNV, YYDKDF (reference sequence).

This sequence joins TRBV12-3 or TRBV12-4 and TRBJ2-3, with 9 bases fitting TRBD2. The CDR3 loop spans 16 amino acids. Germline trimming cut 6 bases from V and 2 bases from J; bases unmatched to any gene: 9. The CDR3 nucleotides read TGTGCCAGCAGCCCGGGGCGGGGGGGGAACACAGATACGCAGTATTTT. It is translated as CASSPGRGGNTDTQYF.

In DNA, the CDR3 is TGCGCCAGCAGCCAAATGGTAGGGACCTCTAGCACAGATACGCAGTATTTT. It yields the protein CASSQMVGTSSTDTQYF. This sequence joins TRBV4-1 and TRBJ2-3, with D perhaps assigned TRBD1 or TRBD2 (5 bases each). V was pared by 2 bases and J by 0 bases, with 15 bases between. This CDR3 is built from 17 residues. Germline-derived CDR1 and CDR2 are MGHRA and YSYEKL.

This clonotype was detected many times. CDR3 sequence: CASSHWGNEQFF. The CDR3 region has the DNA TGTGCCAGCAGTCATTGGGGGAATGAGCAGTTCTTC. J is TRBJ2-1 and V is TRBV7-9; D is possibly TRBD1 or TRBD2 (5 bases each). CDR3 size: 12 residues. Germline V gene data show CDR1 as SEHNR and CDR2 as FQNEAQ (reference sequence). The V end lost 6 bases, the J end lost 7 bases, and 10 bases lay between the germline ends.

This sequence joins TRBV28 and TRBJ2-7; 9 nucleotides align to TRBD1. This CDR3 is 17 amino acids long. J gave up 2 bases and V 5 bases, and 13 bases lay outside the gene matches. Germline loops: CDR1 MDHEN, CDR2 SYDVKM. This CDR3 is CASSTYNTGGSPYEQYF. In DNA form, the CDR3 reads TGTGCCAGCAGTACCTATAACACAGGGGGCTCCCCCTACGAGCAGTACTTC.

The V call is TRBV28, the J call TRBJ2-5; TRBD1 agrees at 8 bases. Germline V lookup: CDR1 MDHEN, CDR2 SYDVKM. J lost 4 bases, V lost 6 bases, and 10 bases had no gene match. This CDR3 contains 15 residues. This CDR3 reads CASRSQGARGETQYF. In nucleotides, the CDR3 is TGTGCCAGCAGATCCCAGGGGGCGCGAGGAGAGACCCAGTACTTC.

A single count supports this clonotype. The chain carries TRBV6-5 and TRBJ1-1; D possibly corresponds to TRBD1 (5 bases). CDR1 and CDR2 (germline): MNHEY, SVGAGI. Trimming took off 1 base at V and 6 bases at J, with 9 bases between the two ends. This CDR3 comprises 13 residues. For the CDR3, the DNA is TGTGCCAGCAGTTACTTGGCGACAGCTGAAGCTTTCTTT. This sequence encodes CASSYLATAEAFF.

This clonotype was recorded a few times. V is TRBV7-2 and J is TRBJ1-2; 9 bases map to TRBD1. Germline V gene lookup returns CDR1 SGHTA and CDR2 FQGNSA. V gave up 4 bases and J gave up 6 bases; unmatched junction bases: 6. The CDR3 totals 14 residues. CDR3 protein: CASSSSGTGNGYTF. For the CDR3, the DNA is TGTGCCAGCAGCTCCTCCGGGACAGGGAATGGCTACACCTTC.